The rows below give T cell receptor beta chains drawn from one sample of a study of cytomegalovirus exposure and HLA in healthy donors. Generated by immunoSEQ multiplex PCR, the TCRdb table keeps only in-frame clones and is missing some. The sample records roughly 300,000 clones, approximately 90% being singletons. The sample consisted of PBMCs. These receptors all stem from a man aged 35-49 years in good health and CMV-seropositive. The CDR3 runs from the conserved cysteine through the conserved F or W. Fields, in order: clone size, D gene, V gene, J gene, CDR3 DNA, CDR3 protein. The D gene is left open where the match is weak. Where a row states a size, it is once, few, many or the class of an expanded clone; other rows omit it.

abundance: .; d_gene: TRBD2; v_gene: TRBV7-6; j_gene: TRBJ2-1; CDR3nt: TGTGCCAGCAGCTTATCTAGGACTAGCGGGAGTCTCAATGAGCAGTTCTTC; CDR3aa: CASSLSRTSGSLNEQFF
abundance: .; d_gene: TRBD2; v_gene: TRBV29-1; j_gene: TRBJ2-7; CDR3nt: TGCAGCGTTTTCGGGAGGGCTTACGAGCAGTACTTC; CDR3aa: CSVFGRAYEQYF
abundance: .; d_gene: .; v_gene: TRBV7-3; j_gene: TRBJ2-2; CDR3nt: TGTGCCAGCAGCCCCTCCCCCAGGGGCAACACCGGGGAGCTGTTTTTT; CDR3aa: CASSPSPRGNTGELFF
abundance: .; d_gene: .; v_gene: TRBV7-9; j_gene: TRBJ1-2; CDR3nt: TGTTCCAGCAGCTTAGACAGGTTCTATGGCTACACCTTC; CDR3aa: CSSSLDRFYGYTF
abundance: .; d_gene: .; v_gene: TRBV28; j_gene: TRBJ2-7; CDR3nt: TGTGCCAGCAGAAGCTCGGGGGGCGGGGTCTACGAGCAGTACTTC; CDR3aa: CASRSSGGGVYEQYF
abundance: .; d_gene: TRBD2; v_gene: TRBV5-6; j_gene: TRBJ2-7; CDR3nt: TGTGCCAGCAGCCACCTGAAGACTAGCGGGAGGAACGAGCAGTACTTC; CDR3aa: CASSHLKTSGRNEQYF
abundance: .; d_gene: TRBD1; v_gene: TRBV28; j_gene: TRBJ1-1; CDR3nt: TGTGCCAGCAGCGGACAGGGGGCGAGTACTGAAGCTTTCTTT; CDR3aa: CASSGQGASTEAFF
abundance: .; d_gene: .; v_gene: TRBV11-3; j_gene: TRBJ2-2; CDR3nt: TGTGCCAGCAGCTTAGATTTTGGCACCTCGAACACCGGGGAGCTGTTTTTT; CDR3aa: CASSLDFGTSNTGELFF
abundance: .; d_gene: TRBD1; v_gene: TRBV9; j_gene: TRBJ1-2; CDR3nt: TGTGCCAGCAGCGTAGGGACAGGGGGTGGGTATGGCTACACCTTC; CDR3aa: CASSVGTGGGYGYTF
abundance: .; d_gene: .; v_gene: TRBV11-1; j_gene: TRBJ2-7; CDR3nt: TGTGCCAGCAGCCCGGAGGCTTTCCAATACGAGCAGTACTTC; CDR3aa: CASSPEAFQYEQYF
abundance: .; d_gene: TRBD2; v_gene: TRBV11-2; j_gene: TRBJ2-7; CDR3nt: TGTGCCAGCAGCCTTGGACTAGCGGCCGTCCCCGAGCAGTACTTC; CDR3aa: CASSLGLAAVPEQYF
abundance: few; d_gene: TRBD2; v_gene: TRBV7-2; j_gene: TRBJ2-7; CDR3nt: TGTGCCAGCAGCTTGGGGACTAGCAGTTCCTACGAGCAGTACTTC; CDR3aa: CASSLGTSSSYEQYF
abundance: .; d_gene: TRBD1; v_gene: TRBV5-8; j_gene: TRBJ1-6; CDR3nt: TGTGCCAGCAGCCCGGGACAGGGACGGGTTCCACCCCTCCACTTT; CDR3aa: CASSPGQGRVPPLHF
abundance: .; d_gene: .; v_gene: TRBV5-1; j_gene: TRBJ1-4; CDR3nt: TGCGCCAGCAGCTTGGGGGCATCGTCAAGTGAAAAACTGTTTTTT; CDR3aa: CASSLGASSSEKLFF
abundance: few; d_gene: TRBD1; v_gene: TRBV19; j_gene: TRBJ1-1; CDR3nt: TGTGCCAGTAGTATCGGGGGACAGGGGGCTTGGAACACTGAAGCTTTCTTT; CDR3aa: CASSIGGQGAWNTEAFF